This T cell receptor beta chain stems from a study of blood T cells in healthy people across ages. Whole-study results and caveats: With age, beta diversity per million T cells declined roughly linearly, significantly by 30 to 40.

Details on this clonotype: Its antigen remains unidentified.

Each donor gave ten milliliters of peripheral blood. The CDR3 spans 14 residues. Germline trimming cut 5 bases from V and 6 bases from J; bases unmatched to any gene: 4. Germline V CDR1 and CDR2: SGHRS, YFSETQ. A second PCR of about 6 to 11 cycles used a sample-barcoded 5' primer and a J-beta primer mix. Per-sample output comprised a minimum of 2.5 million paired-end reads containing CDR3. A single record per CDR3 protein comes from TCRdb applying MiXCR to the 5' RACE reads. Of roughly 730,000 distinct CDR3 sequences in the sample, around 50% were seen once. The source material was blood. The sequence was collected from a man aged 40-50 years in good health. The rearrangement links TRBV5-1 to TRBJ1-5, with 11 bases matching TRBD1. The CDR3 sequence is CASRAGTGGQPQHF. In nucleotides, the CDR3 is TGCGCCAGCAGGGCCGGGACAGGGGGTCAGCCCCAGCATTTT.